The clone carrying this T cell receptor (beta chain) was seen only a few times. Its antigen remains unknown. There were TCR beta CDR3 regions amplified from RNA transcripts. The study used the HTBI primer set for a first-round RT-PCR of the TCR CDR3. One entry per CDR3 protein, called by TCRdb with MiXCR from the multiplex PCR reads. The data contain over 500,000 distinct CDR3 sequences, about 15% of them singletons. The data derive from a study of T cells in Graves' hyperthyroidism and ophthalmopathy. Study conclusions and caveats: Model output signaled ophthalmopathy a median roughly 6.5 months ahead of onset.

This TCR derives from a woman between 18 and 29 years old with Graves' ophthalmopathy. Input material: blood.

The CDR3 sequence: CSVTDRSYEQYF. CDR3 bases: TGCAGCGTCACCGACAGATCCTACGAGCAGTACTTC. The rearrangement uses TRBV29-1 and TRBJ2-7; perhaps TRBD1 as D (5 bases). The germline V gene has CDR1 SQVTM and CDR2 ANQGSEA. V was pared by 6 bases and J by 1 base, with 10 bases between. The CDR3 has 12 residues.